The clone carrying this T cell receptor beta chain was detected a few times. Its cognate antigen is unknown. This CDR3 is 12 amino acids long. Trimming took off 4 bases at V and 9 bases at J, with 12 bases between the two ends. The germline V gene has CDR1 ENHRY and CDR2 SYGVKD. The sample belongs to a study of monozygotic twins with cystic fibrosis. Study-level results: V usage most resembled the co-twin in 13 of 16 pairs. Age, concordance and disease severity did not associate with shared CDR3 numbers. Low clonality (median roughly 0.0099) suggested a mostly naive repertoire. Monozygotic CF twin pairs shared significantly more nucleotide-identical clonotypes than unrelated CF individuals did.

This table comes from immunoSEQ multiplex PCR, and its TCRdb copy is limited to in-frame clones, with some not included. The sample yields roughly 28,000 clones, over 80% seen once. The V and J genes are TRBV10-3 and TRBJ1-1; a possible D gene is TRBD1 (5 bases). The sequence came from a girl aged 2 to 9 with cystic fibrosis. Sequenced input: blood. This CDR3 is CAISGEGPKAFF. As DNA, the CDR3 is TGTGCCATCAGTGGGGAGGGACCAAAAGCTTTCTTT.